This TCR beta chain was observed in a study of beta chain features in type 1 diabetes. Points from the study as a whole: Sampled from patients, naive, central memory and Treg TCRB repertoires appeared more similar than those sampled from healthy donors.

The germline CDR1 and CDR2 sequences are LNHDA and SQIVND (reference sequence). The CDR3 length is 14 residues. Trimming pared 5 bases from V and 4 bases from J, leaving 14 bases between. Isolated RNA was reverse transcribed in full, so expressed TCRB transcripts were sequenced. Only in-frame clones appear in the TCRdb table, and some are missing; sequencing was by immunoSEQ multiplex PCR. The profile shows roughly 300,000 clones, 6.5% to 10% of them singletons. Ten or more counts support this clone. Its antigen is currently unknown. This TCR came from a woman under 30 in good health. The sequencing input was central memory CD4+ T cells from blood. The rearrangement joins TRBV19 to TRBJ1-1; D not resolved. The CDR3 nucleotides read TGTGCCAGTAGTCAAGCGGGGATTAGCACTGAAGCTTTCTTT. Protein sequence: CASSQAGISTEAFF.